The T cell receptor (beta chain) under discussion was sequenced for a study of STAT5B mutations in CD4+ large granular lymphocyte leukemia. The table came from immunoSEQ multiplex PCR; TCRdb's copy has only in-frame clones and leaves some out. Of more than 45,000 clones detected, about 70% appear once; the ten largest clones hold 1.5% to 1.7%. Germline lookup yields CDR1 KGHSH and CDR2 LQKENI. V shed 3 bases and J shed 2 bases, with 7 bases lying between them. The CDR3 extends over 13 amino acids. The clonotype was recovered from a human donor in good health. The genes are TRBV18 and TRBJ2-5, with D uncertain. The material sequenced was CD4+ T cells from blood buffy coats. The DNA for the CDR3 is TGTGCCAGCTCACCTGACCTACAAGAGACCCAGTACTTC. It yields the protein CASSPDLQETQYF.